This record concerns one T cell receptor beta chain sequence. The data originate from a study of cytomegalovirus exposure and HLA in healthy donors. Unmatched junction bases numbered 3, after V lost 0 bases and J lost 3 bases. Germline CDR1 and CDR2: MGHRA and YSYEKL. There are 16 residues in the CDR3. Assay: immunoSEQ multiplex PCR; the TCRdb copy retains only in-frame clones and omits some. The table lists 90,000 to 150,000 clones, roughly 88% of them singletons, with around 6% in the top ten. The chain has TRBV4-1 and TRBJ2-1; 9 nucleotides agree with TRBD2. The sequence came from a woman in her late teens or twenties in good health and CMV-seropositive. Sequenced input: PBMCs. The CDR3 sequence: CASSQDWRGGYNEQFF. The DNA of the CDR3 is TGCGCCAGCAGCCAAGATTGGCGGGGGGGCTACAATGAGCAGTTCTTC.